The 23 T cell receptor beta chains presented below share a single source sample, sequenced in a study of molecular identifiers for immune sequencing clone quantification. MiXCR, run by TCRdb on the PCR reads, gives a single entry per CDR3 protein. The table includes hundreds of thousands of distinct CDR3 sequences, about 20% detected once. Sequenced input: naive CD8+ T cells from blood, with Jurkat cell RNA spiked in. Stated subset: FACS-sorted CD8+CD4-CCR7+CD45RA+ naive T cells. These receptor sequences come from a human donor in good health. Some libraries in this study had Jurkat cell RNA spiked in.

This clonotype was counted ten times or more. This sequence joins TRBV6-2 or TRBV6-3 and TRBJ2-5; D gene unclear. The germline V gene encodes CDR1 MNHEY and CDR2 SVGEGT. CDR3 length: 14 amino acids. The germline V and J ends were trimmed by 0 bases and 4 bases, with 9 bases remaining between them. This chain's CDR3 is CASSYSVGAETQYF. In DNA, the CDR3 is TGTGCCAGCAGTTACTCGGTTGGCGCAGAGACCCAGTACTTC.

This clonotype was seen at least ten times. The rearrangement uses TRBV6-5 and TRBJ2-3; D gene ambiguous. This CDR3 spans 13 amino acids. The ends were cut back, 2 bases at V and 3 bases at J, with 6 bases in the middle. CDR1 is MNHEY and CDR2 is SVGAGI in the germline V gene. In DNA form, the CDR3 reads TGTGCCAGCAGTTACAGGGAAACAGATACGCAGTATTTT. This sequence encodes CASSYRETDTQYF.

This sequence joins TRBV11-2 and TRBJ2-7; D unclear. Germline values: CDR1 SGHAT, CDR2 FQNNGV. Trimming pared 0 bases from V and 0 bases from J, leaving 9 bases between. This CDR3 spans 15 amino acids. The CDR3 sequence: CASSLEVESSYEQYF. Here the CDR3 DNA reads TGTGCCAGCAGCTTAGAGGTAGAATCCTCCTACGAGCAGTACTTC.

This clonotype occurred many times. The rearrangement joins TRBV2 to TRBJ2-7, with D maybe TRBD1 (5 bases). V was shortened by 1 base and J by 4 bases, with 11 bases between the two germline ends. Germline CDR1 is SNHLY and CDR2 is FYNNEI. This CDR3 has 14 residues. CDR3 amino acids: CASSEEGSTYEQYF. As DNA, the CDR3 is TGTGCCAGCAGTGAAGAGGGGTCCACGTACGAGCAGTACTTC.

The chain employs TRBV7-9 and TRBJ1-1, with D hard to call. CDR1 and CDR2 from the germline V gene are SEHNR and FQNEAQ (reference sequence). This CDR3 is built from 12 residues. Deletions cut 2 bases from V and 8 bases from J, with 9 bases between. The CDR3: CASSLIGVEAFF. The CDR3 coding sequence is TGTGCCAGCAGCTTAATTGGGGTGGAAGCTTTCTTT.

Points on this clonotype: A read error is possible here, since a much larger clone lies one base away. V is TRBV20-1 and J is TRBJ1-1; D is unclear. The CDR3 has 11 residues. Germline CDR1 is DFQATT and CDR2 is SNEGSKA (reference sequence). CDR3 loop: CSARVSEQSHF. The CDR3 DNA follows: TGCAGTGCTAGAGTATCCGAACAGAGTCATTTT.

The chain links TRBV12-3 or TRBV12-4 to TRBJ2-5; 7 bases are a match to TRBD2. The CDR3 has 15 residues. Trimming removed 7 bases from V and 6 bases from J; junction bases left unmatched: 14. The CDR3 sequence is CASTGGLAGGQTQYF. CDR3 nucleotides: TGTGCCAGCACCGGGGGGTTGGCCGGCGGCCAGACCCAGTACTTC.

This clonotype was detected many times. The CDR3, as DNA: TGTGCCAGCAACGCCCGGGGGAACTACGAGCAGTACTTC. This encodes CASNARGNYEQYF. V is TRBV27 and J is TRBJ2-7; the D gene is possibly TRBD2 (6 bases). V shed 7 bases and J shed 3 bases, with 13 bases lying between them. This CDR3 comprises 13 residues. Germline V CDR1 and CDR2: MNHEY, SMNVEV (reference sequence).

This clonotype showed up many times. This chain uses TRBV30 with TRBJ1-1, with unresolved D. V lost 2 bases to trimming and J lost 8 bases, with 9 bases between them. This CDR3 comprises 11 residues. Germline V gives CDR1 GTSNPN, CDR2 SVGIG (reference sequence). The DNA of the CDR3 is TGTGCCTGGAGTCCGGAGATAGAAGCTTTCTTT. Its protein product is CAWSPEIEAFF.

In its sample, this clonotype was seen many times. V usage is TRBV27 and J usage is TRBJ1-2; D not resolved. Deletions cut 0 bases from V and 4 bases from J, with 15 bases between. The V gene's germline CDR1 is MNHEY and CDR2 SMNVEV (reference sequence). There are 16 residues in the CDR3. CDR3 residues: CASSLSAPNPRYGYTF. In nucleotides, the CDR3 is TGTGCCAGCAGTTTATCGGCTCCTAACCCGCGCTATGGCTACACCTTC.

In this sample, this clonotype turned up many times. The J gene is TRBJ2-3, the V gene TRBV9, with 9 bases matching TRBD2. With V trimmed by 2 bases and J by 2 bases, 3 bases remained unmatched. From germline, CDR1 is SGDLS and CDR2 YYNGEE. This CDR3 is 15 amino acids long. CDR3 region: CASSVSGSITDTQYF. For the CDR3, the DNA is TGTGCCAGCAGCGTTAGCGGGAGTATCACAGATACGCAGTATTTT.

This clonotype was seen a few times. The CDR3 nucleotides are TGTGCCAGCTTAGACTCTCTCCACAATGAGCAGTTCTTC. Amino acid sequence: CASLDSLHNEQFF. The V and J genes are TRBV3-1 and TRBJ2-1; D call uncertain. The V gene's germline CDR1 is LGHDT and CDR2 YNNKEL (reference sequence). Between the trimmed V and J ends, which lost 8 bases and 5 bases, there was a span of 13 bases. This CDR3 has 13 amino acids.

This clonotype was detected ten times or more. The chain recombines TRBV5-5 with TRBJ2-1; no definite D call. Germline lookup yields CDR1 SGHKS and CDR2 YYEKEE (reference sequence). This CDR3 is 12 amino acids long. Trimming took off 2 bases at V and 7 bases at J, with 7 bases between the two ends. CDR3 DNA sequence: TGTGCCAGCAGCTTTAATCTTAATGAGCAGTTCTTC. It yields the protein CASSFNLNEQFF. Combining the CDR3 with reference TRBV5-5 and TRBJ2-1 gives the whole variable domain DAGVTQSPTHLIKTRGQQVTLRCSPISGHKSVSWYQQVLGQGPQFIFQYYEKEERGRGNFPDRFSARQFPNYSSELNVNALLLGDSALYLCASSFNLNEQFFGPGTRLTVL.

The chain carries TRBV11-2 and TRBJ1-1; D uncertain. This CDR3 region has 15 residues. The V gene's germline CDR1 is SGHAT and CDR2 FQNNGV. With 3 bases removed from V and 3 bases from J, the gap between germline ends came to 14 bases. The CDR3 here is CASSLESRSDTEAFF. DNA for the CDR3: TGTGCCAGCAGCTTGGAGTCGAGGTCCGACACTGAAGCTTTCTTT.

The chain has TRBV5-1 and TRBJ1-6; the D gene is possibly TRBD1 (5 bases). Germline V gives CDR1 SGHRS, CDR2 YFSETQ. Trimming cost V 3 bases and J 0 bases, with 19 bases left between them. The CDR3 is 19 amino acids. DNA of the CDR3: TGCGCCAGCAGCTCGTACCCTCAGGGAGTTGGCTCCTATAATTCACCCCTCCACTTT. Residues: CASSSYPQGVGSYNSPLHF.

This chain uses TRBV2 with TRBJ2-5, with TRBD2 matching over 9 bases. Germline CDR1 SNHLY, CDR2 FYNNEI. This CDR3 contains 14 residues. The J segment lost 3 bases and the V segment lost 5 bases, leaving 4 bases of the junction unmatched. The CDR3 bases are TGTGCCAGCAGTTGGTTAGCGGGAGAAGAGACCCAGTACTTC. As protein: CASSWLAGEETQYF.

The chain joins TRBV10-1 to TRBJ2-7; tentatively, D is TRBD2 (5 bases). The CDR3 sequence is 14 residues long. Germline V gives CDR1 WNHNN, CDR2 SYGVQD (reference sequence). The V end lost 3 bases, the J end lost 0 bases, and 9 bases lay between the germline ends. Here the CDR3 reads CASSDSGISYEQYF. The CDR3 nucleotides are TGCGCCAGCAGTGATTCCGGGATCTCCTACGAGCAGTACTTC.

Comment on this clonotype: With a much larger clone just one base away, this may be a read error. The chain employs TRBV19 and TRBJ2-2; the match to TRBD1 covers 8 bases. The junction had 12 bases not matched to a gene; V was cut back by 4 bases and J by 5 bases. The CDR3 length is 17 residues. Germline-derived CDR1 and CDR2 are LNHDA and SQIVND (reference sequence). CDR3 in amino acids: CASSTAVWTGNTGELFF. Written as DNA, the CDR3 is TGTGCCAGTAGTACAGCGGTCTGGACAGGGAATACCGGGGAGCTGTTTTTT. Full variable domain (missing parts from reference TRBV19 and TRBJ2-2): DGGITQSPKYLFRKEGQNVTLSCEQNLNHDAMYWYRQDPGQGLRLIYYSQIVNDFQKGDIAEGYSVSREKKESFPLTVTSAQKNPTAFYLCASSTAVWTGNTGELFFGEGSRLTVL.

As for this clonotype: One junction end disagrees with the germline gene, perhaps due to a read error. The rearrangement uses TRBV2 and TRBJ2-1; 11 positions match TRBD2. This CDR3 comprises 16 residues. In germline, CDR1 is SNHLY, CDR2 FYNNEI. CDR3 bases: TGTGCCAGCAGTGAAACTAGCGGGAGCTCCTACAGTGAGCAGTTCTTC. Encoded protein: CASSETSGSSYSEQFF.

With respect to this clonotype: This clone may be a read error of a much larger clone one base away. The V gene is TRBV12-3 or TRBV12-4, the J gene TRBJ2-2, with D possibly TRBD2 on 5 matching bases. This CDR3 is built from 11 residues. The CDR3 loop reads CASRENGELLF. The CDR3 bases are TGTGCCAGCAGGGAGAACGGGGAGCTGCTTTTT.

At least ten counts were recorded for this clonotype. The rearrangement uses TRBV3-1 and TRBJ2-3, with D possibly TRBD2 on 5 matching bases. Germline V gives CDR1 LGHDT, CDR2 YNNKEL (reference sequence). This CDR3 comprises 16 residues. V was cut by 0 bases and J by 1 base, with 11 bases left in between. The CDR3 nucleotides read TGTGCCAGCAGCCAAGATGGGCTAGCCGGCACAGATACGCAGTATTTT. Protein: CASSQDGLAGTDTQYF.

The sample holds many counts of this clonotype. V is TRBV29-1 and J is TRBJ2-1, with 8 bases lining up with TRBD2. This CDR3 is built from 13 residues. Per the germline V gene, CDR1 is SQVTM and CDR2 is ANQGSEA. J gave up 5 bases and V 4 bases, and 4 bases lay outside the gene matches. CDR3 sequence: CSVVSGRNNEQFF. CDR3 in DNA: TGCAGCGTTGTAAGCGGGAGAAACAATGAGCAGTTCTTC.

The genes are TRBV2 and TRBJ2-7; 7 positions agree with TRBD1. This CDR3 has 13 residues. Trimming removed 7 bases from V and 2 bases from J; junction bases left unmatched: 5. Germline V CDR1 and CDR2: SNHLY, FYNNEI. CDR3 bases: TGTGCCAGCACCGGGACAGAAGCCTACGAGCAGTACTTC. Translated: CASTGTEAYEQYF.